A selection of T cell receptor beta chains follows, all from one sample in a study of cytomegalovirus exposure and HLA in healthy donors. The method was immunoSEQ multiplex PCR; TCRdb's version includes in-frame clones alone and lacks a portion of them. The data hold over 65,000 clones, with roughly 78% observed a single time. Sequenced: PBMCs. The source is a man aged 35 to 55 in good health and CMV-seronegative. CDR3s include the opening cysteine and the closing phenylalanine or tryptophan. D genes are given only for firm matches. Size tells how often a clone was seen (once, few, many) or the class of an expanded clone, and some rows leave it out.

>TRBJ1-2|TRBV4-1|-|-
TGCGCCAGCAGCCAAGGGAGTCAGGGGCCCTATGGCTACACCTTC
CASSQGSQGPYGYTF
>TRBJ2-7|TRBV5-1|TRBD1|-
TGCGCCAGCAGTATAACCGGGACAGGTCCCGAGCAGTACTTC
CASSITGTGPEQYF
>TRBJ1-2|TRBV13|-|few
TGTGCCAGCAGCCGGCGGGGGAACTATGGCTACACCTTC
CASSRRGNYGYTF
>TRBJ2-6|TRBV7-3|-|-
TGTGCCAGCAGTCCGTCCTCTGGGGCCAACGTCCTGACTTTC
CASSPSSGANVLTF
>TRBJ1-1|TRBV19|TRBD1|-
TGTGCCAGCCTCAGCGACGGCAGGGGGCGGACTGAAGCTTTCTTT
CASLSDGRGRTEAFF
>TRBJ1-2|TRBV7-9|-|-
TGTGCCAGCAGCTTAGGTGGCCAGGCCCCCTATGGCTACACCTTC
CASSLGGQAPYGYTF
>TRBJ1-5|TRBV5-1|-|-
TGCGCCAGCAGCGTGGGGGGCAGCCAGCCCCAGCATTTT
CASSVGGSQPQHF
>TRBJ2-5|TRBV7-9|-|-
TGTGCCAGCAGCTTAAGGGAGAAGGGCGGAGAGACCCAGTACTTC
CASSLREKGGETQYF
>TRBJ1-4|TRBV7-6|TRBD1|once
TGTGCCAGCAGCCTACAGGGGGCAGGTGAAAAACTGTTTTTT
CASSLQGAGEKLFF
>TRBJ1-2|TRBV5-1|TRBD1|-
TGCGCCAGCAGCTCCGGGACAGCTAACTATGGCTACACCTTC
CASSSGTANYGYTF
>TRBJ2-5|TRBV6-5|-|once
TGTGCCAGCAGTTACTCTTCTGCGAGGTATGAGCAGTACTTC
CASSYSSARYEQYF
>TRBJ1-4|TRBV9|-|-
TGTGCCAGCAGCGTGGCAGGAACTAATGAAAAACTGTTTTTT
CASSVAGTNEKLFF
>TRBJ2-3|TRBV6-4|-|few
TGTGCCAGCAGTGACTCCGGGGGAGGCACAGATACGCAGTATTTT
CASSDSGGGTDTQYF
>TRBJ2-2|TRBV9|TRBD1|-
TGTGCCAGCACCTTAAGTGGGACAGGGACCACCGGGGAGCTGTTTTTT
CASTLSGTGTTGELFF
>TRBJ1-2|TRBV19|-|-
TGTGCCAGTACCAGAACGGCGGGGACCGGGGGCTACACCTTC
CASTRTAGTGGYTF
>TRBJ2-7|TRBV11-2|TRBD1|-
TGTGCCAGCAGCTTAGGGTTGACAGGGGAGGACGAGCAGTACTTC
CASSLGLTGEDEQYF
>TRBJ1-2|TRBV6-1|TRBD1|-
TGTGCCAGCAGTGAACAGGGGACAGGGGGCTATGGCTACACCTTC
CASSEQGTGGYGYTF
>TRBJ2-2|TRBV5-4|-|once
TGTGCCAGCAGCTTGCGGCAGGGGAACACCGGGGAGCTGTTTTTT
CASSLRQGNTGELFF
>TRBJ2-7|TRBV10-1|-|once
TGCGCCAGCAGTGCCCCGGGAGTCCCCCACGAGCAGTACTTC
CASSAPGVPHEQYF
>TRBJ2-3|TRBV2|TRBD1|-
TGTGCCGGGAAAGACAGGGGTACAGATACGCAGTATTTT
CAGKDRGTDTQYF
>TRBJ1-2|TRBV7-2|-|-
TGTGCCAGCAGCCCCTCAGAGGCCCGTGGCTACACCTTC
CASSPSEARGYTF
>TRBJ2-7|TRBV6-1|-|-
TGTGCCAGCAGTGAGAGGGGGGGTGTCTACGAGCAGTACTTC
CASSERGGVYEQYF
>TRBJ1-5|TRBV4-1|-|-
TGCGCCAGCAGCCAAGAAGGAGGGTATAGCAATCAGCCCCAGCATTTT
CASSQEGGYSNQPQHF
>TRBJ2-3|TRBV5-1|TRBD2|-
TGCGCCAGCAGCTTTCTAGCGGGGGGATCCACAGATACGCAGTATTTT
CASSFLAGGSTDTQYF
>TRBJ2-1|TRBV18|TRBD2|-
TGTGCCAGCTCATCCCCTAGCGGGGGGAGTTACAATGAGCAGTTCTTC
CASSSPSGGSYNEQFF
>TRBJ1-1|TRBV18|TRBD1|few
TGTGCCAGCTCCCAAGGAACACAGGGGGTCGGGACTGAAGCTTTCTTT
CASSQGTQGVGTEAFF
>TRBJ2-7|TRBV5-4|TRBD2|-
TGTGCCAGCAGCTCCCCCCGGACTAGTGAGTACGAGCAGTACTTC
CASSSPRTSEYEQYF
>TRBJ2-3|TRBV19|TRBD1|few
TGTGCCAGTAGTGGGACAGGGGAGGCAGATACGCAGTATTTT
CASSGTGEADTQYF
>TRBJ1-4|TRBV6-6|TRBD1|-
TGTGCCAGCAGTTCGGACAGGCTCGAAAAACTGTTTTTT
CASSSDRLEKLFF
>TRBJ2-1|TRBV4-2|TRBD2|few
TGTGCCAGCAGCCAAGAGAGACTAGCGGGGAATGAGCAGTTCTTC
CASSQERLAGNEQFF
>TRBJ1-2|TRBV27|-|-
TGTGCCAGCAGTTTATCCGCGGGACCGGGCTACACCTTC
CASSLSAGPGYTF
>TRBJ2-7|TRBV11-1|TRBD1|-
TGTGCCAGCAGCGGGACAGGGAATATTGTCGGCGAGCAGTACTTC
CASSGTGNIVGEQYF
>TRBJ2-7|TRBV28|-|-
TGTGCCAGCAGCAACACCCTCGAGCAGTACTTC
CASSNTLEQYF
>TRBJ1-4|TRBV6-1|-|few
TGTGCCAGCAGTGGGCAGGGTGGGGGGTATCTTGAAAAACTGTTTTTT
CASSGQGGGYLEKLFF
>TRBJ2-7|TRBV4-1|TRBD1|-
TGCGCCAGCAGCCAAGATATGCGGACAGGGCTCTACGAGCAGTACTTC
CASSQDMRTGLYEQYF
>TRBJ2-7|TRBV5-8|TRBD1|-
TGTGCCAGCAGCGTAACAGGGGGCGGCTACGAGCAGTACTTC
CASSVTGGGYEQYF
>TRBJ2-7|TRBV10-3|TRBD1|once
TGTGCCATCAGTCAGGGGGCAGGTGAAATCCACGAGCAGTACTTC
CAISQGAGEIHEQYF
>TRBJ1-1|TRBV15|-|-
TGTGCCACCAGCAGGGGGAGGGTCGGATCGCTGAACACTGAAGCTTTCTTT
CATSRGRVGSLNTEAFF
>TRBJ1-1|TRBV5-4|-|few
TGTGCCAGCAGCTTGAGGCAGGGGAACACTGAAGCTTTCTTT
CASSLRQGNTEAFF
>TRBJ2-1|TRBV28|TRBD2|-
TGTGCCAGCAGTACCCAGCGGGAGGGCCCCCACAATGAGCAGTTCTTC
CASSTQREGPHNEQFF
>TRBJ2-7|TRBV6-1|TRBD1|-
TGTGCCAGCTCTGGGACAGCGGACTACGAGCAGTACTTC
CASSGTADYEQYF
>TRBJ1-5|TRBV19|-|-
TGTGCCACCTGGGATGGGATCGAGGGTTACTTTCGTAATCAGCCCCAGCATTTT
CATWDGIEGYFRNQPQHF
>TRBJ2-5|TRBV7-9|TRBD1|-
TGTGCCAGCAGCACTCAGGCAGGGGGCCAAGAGACCCAGTACTTC
CASSTQAGGQETQYF
>TRBJ2-1|TRBV5-1|TRBD2|-
TGCGTCAGCAGCCCCACTAGCGGCGCAACCCGCTGGAATGAGCAGTTCTTC
CVSSPTSGATRWNEQFF
>TRBJ2-7|TRBV7-2|-|-
TGTGCCAGTTGCCCGAGAGCGCTGGGTTTCTCCTACGAGCAGTACTTC
CASCPRALGFSYEQYF
>TRBJ2-4|TRBV5-1|-|-
TGCGCCAGCAGCCTGGCCCCGGGATCCAAAAACATTCAGTACTTC
CASSLAPGSKNIQYF
>TRBJ2-1|TRBV6-5|TRBD2|-
TGTGCCAGCAGTTCCCCCAGCGGGGGGCTGTCGGGTGAGCAGTTCTTC
CASSSPSGGLSGEQFF
>TRBJ1-5|TRBV7-2|TRBD1|-
TGTGCCAGCAGCTTAGGAGACAGGGTGGGGAATCAGCCCCAGCATTTT
CASSLGDRVGNQPQHF